Below, 9 T cell receptor beta chains from the same sample are listed, as sequenced in a study of beta chain features in type 1 diabetes. The study reverse transcribed the entire isolated RNA, so it sequenced expressed TCRB transcripts. Clones were sequenced by immunoSEQ multiplex PCR, and TCRdb holds only the in-frame ones, with some missing. This sample has under 350,000 clones, with roughly 8% found just once. Sequences were obtained from central memory CD4+ T cells from blood. These receptors originate from a young woman in good health.

This clone was counted a few times. The chain is built from TRBV27 and TRBJ1-6; D is unresolved. From germline, CDR1 is MNHEY and CDR2 SMNVEV (reference sequence). The CDR3 contains 15 residues. Trimming removed 5 bases at V and 6 bases at J, with 14 bases between. CDR3 DNA: TGTGCCAGCAGTGGAGGAGGGCCTGTTAATTCACCCCTCCACTTT. Amino acid sequence: CASSGGGPVNSPLHF.

The chain combines TRBV14 with TRBJ2-7, with D perhaps TRBD1 (5 bases). CDR1 SGHDN and CDR2 FVKESK come from the germline V gene. V lost 5 bases to trimming and J lost 0 bases, with 8 bases between them. The CDR3 spans 13 residues. CDR3 bases: TGTGCCAGCAGCTACAGGAGCTCCTACGAGCAGTACGTC. Amino acids: CASSYRSSYEQYV.

This clone showed up just a few times. The gene calls are TRBV2 and TRBJ2-3; D perhaps matches TRBD2 (6 bases). Trimming shortened V by 5 bases and J by 1 base, and 13 bases separated the two germline ends. The germline V gene has CDR1 SNHLY and CDR2 FYNNEI. The CDR3 runs 15 residues. Here the CDR3 DNA reads TGTGCCAGCAGTTCTATGACGGGGGGCACAGATACGCAGTATTTT. It encodes CASSSMTGGTDTQYF.

This clone was picked up a small number of times. The chain recombines TRBV9 with TRBJ2-3; TRBD1 is a possible D gene (6 bases). Trimming cost V 3 bases and J 1 base, with 12 bases left between them. CDR1 is SGDLS and CDR2 is YYNGEE in the germline V gene. This CDR3 contains 15 residues. For the CDR3, the DNA is TGTGCCAGCAGCGGTGGTGGGACACGCACAGATACGCAGTATTTT. Translating gives CASSGGGTRTDTQYF.

The chain combines TRBV5-4 with TRBJ2-6; D ambiguous. Germline lookup yields CDR1 SGHNT and CDR2 YYREEE (reference sequence). The ends were cut back, 2 bases at V and 2 bases at J, with 8 bases in the middle. The CDR3 is 15 residues long. The CDR3 loop reads CASSFQVPGANVLTF. Written as DNA, the CDR3 is TGTGCCAGCAGCTTCCAAGTACCTGGGGCCAACGTCCTGACTTTC.

This clone has a handful of counts. This chain links TRBV5-5 with TRBJ2-5; D gene uncertain. The CDR3 extends over 13 amino acids. From germline, CDR1 is SGHKS and CDR2 YYEKEE (reference sequence). Deletions cut 8 bases from V and 1 base from J, with 12 bases between. The CDR3 nucleotides read TGTGCCAGTGCGGTGTGGGGCCAAGAGACCCAGTACTTC. Translation gives CASAVWGQETQYF. The full variable domain, its missing parts supplied by reference TRBV5-5 and TRBJ2-5, is DAGVTQSPTHLIKTRGQQVTLRCSPISGHKSVSWYQQVLGQGPQFIFQYYEKEERGRGNFPDRFSARQFPNYSSELNVNALLLGDSALYLCASAVWGQETQYFGPGTRLLVL.

This clone was observed many times. The CDR3 reads CASSSAAKTGEFPEAFF. The CDR3 region has the DNA TGCGCCAGCAGCTCCGCCGCAAAAACAGGGGAGTTCCCTGAAGCTTTCTTT. The chain couples TRBV5-1 to TRBJ1-1; 7 positions match TRBD1. CDR3 size: 17 residues. CDR1 is SGHRS, CDR2 YFSETQ, per germline. With V trimmed by 3 bases and J by 6 bases, 17 bases remained unmatched.

This clone was observed a few times. The chain carries TRBV4-1 and TRBJ2-7; possibly TRBD1 for D (6 bases). The germline V gene encodes CDR1 MGHRA and CDR2 YSYEKL. The V end lost 1 base, the J end lost 4 bases, and 11 bases lay between the germline ends. This CDR3 contains 14 residues. The CDR3 DNA follows: TGCGCCAGCAGCCAAGCGGCAGGGGCATACGAGCAGTACGTC. This encodes CASSQAAGAYEQYV.

This clone showed up just a few times. The rearrangement uses TRBV4-1 and TRBJ1-3; TRBD1 might be the D (5 bases). The germline V and J ends were trimmed by 3 bases and 3 bases, with 9 bases remaining between them. Germline CDR1 and CDR2: MGHRA and YSYEKL. The CDR3 loop spans 14 amino acids. The CDR3 is CASSHPGGGNTIYF. CDR3 bases: TGCGCCAGCAGCCACCCCGGGGGTGGAAACACCATATATTTT.